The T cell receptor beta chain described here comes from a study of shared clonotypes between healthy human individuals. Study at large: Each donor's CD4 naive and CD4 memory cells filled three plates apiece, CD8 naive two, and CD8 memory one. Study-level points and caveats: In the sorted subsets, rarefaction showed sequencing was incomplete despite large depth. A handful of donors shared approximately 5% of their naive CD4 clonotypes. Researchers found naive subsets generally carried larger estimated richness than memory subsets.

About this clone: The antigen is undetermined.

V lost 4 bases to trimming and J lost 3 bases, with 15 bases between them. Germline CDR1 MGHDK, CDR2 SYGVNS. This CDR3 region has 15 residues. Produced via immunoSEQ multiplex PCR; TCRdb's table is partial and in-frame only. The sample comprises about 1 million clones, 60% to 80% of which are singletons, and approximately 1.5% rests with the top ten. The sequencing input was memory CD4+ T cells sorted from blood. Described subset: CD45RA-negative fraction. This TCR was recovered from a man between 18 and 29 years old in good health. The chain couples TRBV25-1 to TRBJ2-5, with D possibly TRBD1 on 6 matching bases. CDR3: CASSAPGAGEETQYF. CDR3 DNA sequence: TGTGCCAGCAGTGCCCCCGGGGCAGGGGAAGAGACCCAGTACTTC.